The 18 T cell receptor beta chains listed next were all sequenced from one sample in a study of blood T cell repertoires in COVID-19. The table came from immunoSEQ multiplex PCR; TCRdb's copy has only in-frame clones and leaves some out. The sample shows 45,000 to 50,000 clones, 88% of them seen only once. The specimen was peripheral blood. The receptors shown here come from a man aged 50-59 years with active COVID-19.

J is TRBJ1-5 and V is TRBV5-1; the match to TRBD1 covers 9 bases. The CDR3 consists of 15 residues. The germline gives CDR1 SGHRS, CDR2 YFSETQ. J was trimmed by 7 bases and V by 1 base; bases with no gene match: 6. CDR3 region: CASSLFGDRDQPQHF. The CDR3 nucleotides read TGCGCCAGCAGCTTGTTCGGGGACAGGGACCAGCCCCAGCATTTT. The whole variable domain, filled in from reference TRBV5-1 and TRBJ1-5, reads KAGVTQTPRYLIKTRGQQVTLSCSPISGHRSVSWYQQTPGQGLQFLFEYFSETQRNKGNFPGRFSGRQFSNSRSEMNVSTLELGDSALYLCASSLFGDRDQPQHFGDGTRLSIL.

The CDR3: CACRAQDRGYGPQHF. In nucleotides, the CDR3 is TGTGCCTGCCGAGCCCAGGACAGGGGGTATGGGCCCCAGCATTTT. The chain uses TRBV6-5 and TRBJ1-5; 10 bases map to TRBD1. Germline CDR1 is MNHEY and CDR2 is SVGAGI. The CDR3 is 15 amino acids. Trimming cost V 11 bases and J 9 bases; bases outside gene matches: 16.

The rearrangement joins TRBV5-1 to TRBJ2-1, with D possibly being TRBD2 (5 bases). Trimming left V 0 bases short and J 0 bases short, with 16 bases between. The CDR3 spans 18 residues. Germline assignment: CDR1 SGHRS and CDR2 YFSETQ. The CDR3 DNA reads as TGCGCCAGCAGCTTGGCTAAGCTAGCCCAAAGCTCCTACAATGAGCAGTTCTTC. Amino acids: CASSLAKLAQSSYNEQFF.

This chain links TRBV11-2 with TRBJ1-4; 8 bases are a match to TRBD1. The J segment lost 8 bases and the V segment lost 5 bases, leaving 10 bases of the junction unmatched. Germline V gene lookup returns CDR1 SGHAT and CDR2 FQNNGV. The CDR3 contains 15 residues. CDR3 nucleotide sequence: TGTGCCAGCAGCCACAACACAGGGACAGGAGAAAAACTGTTTTTT. Protein: CASSHNTGTGEKLFF.

The CDR3 is CASTWWRGGANEQFF. The CDR3 region has the DNA TGTGCCAGCACCTGGTGGCGGGGGGGCGCGAATGAGCAGTTCTTC. The gene calls are TRBV5-6 and TRBJ2-1, with TRBD2 matching over 9 bases. V lost 6 bases to trimming and J lost 7 bases; unmatched junction nucleotides: 11. CDR3 length: 15 residues. The germline V gene has CDR1 SGHDT and CDR2 YYEEEE.

The CDR3 here is CASSLNRARDSPLHF. The CDR3 DNA follows: TGCGCCAGCAGCTTAAATCGAGCCAGGGATTCACCCCTCCACTTT. The V gene is TRBV5-1, the J gene TRBJ1-6; D perhaps matches TRBD1 (5 bases). With 2 bases removed from V and 8 bases from J, the gap between germline ends came to 14 bases. Germline CDR1 reads SGHRS; CDR2 reads YFSETQ. This CDR3 contains 15 residues.

This rearrangement joins TRBV15 to TRBJ2-4, with 14 bases fitting TRBD2. The CDR3 is made up of 19 amino acids. Germline V lookup: CDR1 LNHNV, CDR2 YYDKDF (reference sequence). J lost 6 bases, V lost 5 bases, and 15 bases had no gene match. CDR3 sequence reads: CATSSTPGLAGVGSNIQYF. For the CDR3, the DNA is TGTGCCACCAGCTCGACCCCGGGACTAGCGGGAGTGGGTTCAAACATTCAGTACTTC.

The gene calls are TRBV28 and TRBJ2-7; 7 nucleotides align to TRBD1. Unmatched junction bases numbered 8, after V lost 9 bases and J lost 6 bases. In germline, CDR1 is MDHEN, CDR2 SYDVKM. The CDR3 length is 12 residues. The CDR3 region is CASPDRFGEQYF. The CDR3 DNA reads TGTGCCAGTCCGGACAGGTTCGGCGAGCAGTACTTC.

This rearrangement joins TRBV27 to TRBJ2-6; 7 bases align to TRBD2. The CDR3 extends over 16 amino acids. V shed 6 bases, J shed 2 bases, and the junction held 7 bases outside the gene matches. The germline gives CDR1 MNHEY, CDR2 SMNVEV (reference sequence). CDR3 amino acids: CASRRREKAGANVLTF. As DNA, the CDR3 is TGTGCCAGCAGACGGCGGGAGAAAGCTGGGGCCAACGTCCTGACTTTC.

The genes are TRBV5-1 and TRBJ2-7; the match to TRBD2 covers 15 bases. With V trimmed by 4 bases and J by 2 bases, 7 bases remained unmatched. The CDR3 contains 17 residues. CDR1 and CDR2 (germline): SGHRS, YFSETQ. CDR3 loop: CASSRWTSGGAPYEQYF. The CDR3 DNA reads TGCGCCAGCAGCAGATGGACTAGCGGGGGGGCCCCCTACGAGCAGTACTTC.

This chain connects TRBV7-2 to TRBJ2-5, with 9 nucleotides matching TRBD1. Trimming at V came to 5 bases and at J to 5 bases, leaving 9 bases not matched to a gene. Looked up from germline, CDR1 is SGHTA and CDR2 is FQGNSA. The CDR3 loop spans 15 amino acids. For the CDR3, the DNA is TGTGCCAGCAGCAACCGACAGGGGGGGGCGGAGACCCAGTACTTC. Amino acids: CASSNRQGGAETQYF.

A single count supports this clone. The V and J genes are TRBV19 and TRBJ1-1; 7 nucleotides agree with TRBD1. The CDR3 extends over 14 amino acids. Trimming took 3 bases from V and 3 from J; bases not matched to a gene: 4. Germline CDR1 LNHDA, CDR2 SQIVND (reference sequence). In DNA, the CDR3 is TGTGCCAGTAGTATCGGGCAGGGGGACACTGAAGCTTTCTTT. Protein product: CASSIGQGDTEAFF.

This clone has a single count. This chain connects TRBV27 to TRBJ2-7; 9 bases are shared with TRBD2. V trimming: 4 bases; J trimming: 2 bases; junction bases outside the gene matches: 3. The CDR3 contains 14 residues. Germline V CDR1 and CDR2: MNHEY, SMNVEV (reference sequence). The CDR3 loop reads CASSSGLAAYEQYF. The CDR3 region has the DNA TGTGCCAGCAGTTCGGGACTAGCCGCCTACGAGCAGTACTTC.

A few counts support this clone. The genes are TRBV7-2 and TRBJ2-7; 9 nucleotides align to TRBD2. This CDR3 is 15 amino acids long. Germline CDR1 is SGHTA and CDR2 is FQGNSA. The V segment lost 5 bases and the J segment 1 base; nucleotides outside the gene matches: 6. The CDR3, as DNA: TGTGCCAGCAGCGATAGCGGGAGTGCATCCTACGAGCAGTACTTC. It encodes CASSDSGSASYEQYF.

Remarks on this clone: This CDR3 is also generated by other DNA sequences in the sample. This chain connects TRBV6-5 to TRBJ1-4; D gene uncertain. CDR1 MNHEY and CDR2 SVGAGI come from the germline V gene. The CDR3 sequence is 14 residues long. Trimming took 0 bases from V and 6 from J, leaving 8 bases between them. The CDR3 is CASSYSRRDEKLFF. The DNA of the CDR3 is TGTGCCAGCAGTTACTCTAGGAGGGATGAAAAACTGTTTTTT.

This rearrangement joins TRBV11-2 to TRBJ2-7; TRBD2 matches at 8 bases. Germline V gene sequence: CDR1 SGHAT, CDR2 FQNNGV. The CDR3 length is 17 residues. V trimming: 5 bases; J trimming: 5 bases; junction bases outside the gene matches: 17. As DNA, the CDR3 is TGTGCCAGCAGCCCCGACCAGCGGGGGTCCTTCAAGGACGAGCAGTACTTC. The encoded protein is CASSPDQRGSFKDEQYF.

The chain has TRBV5-1 and TRBJ1-2; 10 bases line up with TRBD1. Per germline, CDR1 SGHRS and CDR2 YFSETQ. V trimming: 7 bases; J trimming: 2 bases; junction bases outside the gene matches: 11. The CDR3 covers 16 residues. For the CDR3, the DNA is TGCGCCAGCCGCGATGGACAGGGGGTTACAAACTATGGCTACACCTTC. This translates into CASRDGQGVTNYGYTF.

The CDR3 spells CSVGSTGPNTEAFF. Written as DNA, the CDR3 is TGCAGCGTTGGCTCGACAGGTCCCAACACTGAAGCTTTCTTT. The gene calls are TRBV29-1 and TRBJ1-1, with D possibly TRBD1 on 6 matching bases. Germline assignment: CDR1 SQVTM and CDR2 ANQGSEA. The CDR3 contains 14 residues. V lost 4 bases, J lost 2 bases, and 14 bases lay in between.